This is a list of T cell receptor beta chains from one sample in a study of CD8 T cells in Susac syndrome. TCRdb fed the immunoSEQ multiplex PCR reads into MiXCR, producing one record per CDR3 protein. The repertoire holds 120,000 or so distinct CDR3 sequences, with under 96% as singletons. The sequenced material came from CD4+ T cells from PBMCs. The receptors originated from a human donor with Susac syndrome. CDR3s include the opening cysteine and the closing phenylalanine or tryptophan. The order of the fields is D gene, V gene, clone size, J gene, CDR3 DNA, CDR3 protein. D genes are given only for firm matches. The size entry is marked missing in some rows and otherwise reads once, few, many or a size class.

D: NA
V: TRBV6-5
size: once
J: TRBJ1-1
DNA: TGTGCCAGCAGTTACGGTGGAGGCCGGAACACTGAAGCTTTCTTT
CDR3: CASSYGGGRNTEAFF

D: NA
V: TRBV2
size: NA
J: TRBJ2-2
DNA: TGTGCCAGCAGTGAACAGGGGCCTGCGAACACCGGGGAGCTGTTTTTT
CDR3: CASSEQGPANTGELFF

D: NA
V: TRBV29-1
size: NA
J: TRBJ1-2
DNA: TGCAGCGTTGCACAGGGTGAAGGCTACACCTTC
CDR3: CSVAQGEGYTF

D: TRBD2
V: TRBV15
size: once
J: TRBJ2-5
DNA: TGTGCCACCAGCAGCGTCGCGGGAGGGCCGGAGACCCAGTACTTC
CDR3: CATSSVAGGPETQYF

D: TRBD1
V: TRBV20-1
size: NA
J: TRBJ2-7
DNA: TGCAGTGCTAGACAACAGGGGGCAGCCTACGAGCAGTACTTC
CDR3: CSARQQGAAYEQYF

D: NA
V: TRBV7-2
size: NA
J: TRBJ2-1
DNA: TGTGCCAGCAGCCGAAGGGATGAAGAAAGGTGGGCCTCCTACAATGAGCAGTTCTTC
CDR3: CASSRRDEERWASYNEQFF

D: TRBD1
V: TRBV7-6
size: NA
J: TRBJ1-5
DNA: TGTGCCAGCAGCTTGACAGGGGGCAAAAGCAATCAGCCCCAGCATTTT
CDR3: CASSLTGGKSNQPQHF

D: NA
V: TRBV29-1
size: NA
J: TRBJ2-6
DNA: TGCAGCGTTACAACCTCTGGGGCCAACGTCCTGACTTTC
CDR3: CSVTTSGANVLTF

D: NA
V: TRBV19
size: NA
J: TRBJ1-1
DNA: TGTGCCAGTTCGCAGGGTTACACTGAAGCTTTCTTT
CDR3: CASSQGYTEAFF

D: TRBD2
V: TRBV29-1
size: NA
J: TRBJ2-3
DNA: TGCAGCGTTGCAAAACTAGCGGGACAAGGGACAGATACGCAGTATTTT
CDR3: CSVAKLAGQGTDTQYF

D: TRBD1
V: TRBV5-1
size: NA
J: TRBJ1-1
DNA: TGCGCCAGCAGCCTAGGGACAGTGAACACTGAAGCTTTCTTT
CDR3: CASSLGTVNTEAFF

D: TRBD1
V: TRBV28
size: NA
J: TRBJ1-2
DNA: TGTGCCAGCAGTTTATCCCACCCGGGACAGGCCCACGGCTACACCTTC
CDR3: CASSLSHPGQAHGYTF

D: NA
V: TRBV12-3/TRBV12-4
size: few
J: TRBJ1-2
DNA: TGTGCCAGCAGTTTCAACAGGGACTATGGCTACACCTTC
CDR3: CASSFNRDYGYTF

D: TRBD2
V: TRBV6-6
size: NA
J: TRBJ2-3
DNA: TGTGCCGGTCAGCGGGACCGCACAGATACGCAGTATTTT
CDR3: CAGQRDRTDTQYF

D: NA
V: TRBV3-1
size: NA
J: TRBJ2-5
DNA: TGTGCCAGCACCCAAAGGGGACTTCAAGAGACCCAGTACTTC
CDR3: CASTQRGLQETQYF

D: TRBD2
V: TRBV3-1
size: NA
J: TRBJ2-1
DNA: TGTGCCAGCAGCCAAGCTCCTAGCGGGAGCGGGAATGAGCAGTTCTTC
CDR3: CASSQAPSGSGNEQFF

D: NA
V: TRBV29-1
size: NA
J: TRBJ2-6
DNA: TGCAGCGTTGTGGGACCCCCTGGGGCCAACGTCCTGACTTTC
CDR3: CSVVGPPGANVLTF

D: NA
V: TRBV12-3/TRBV12-4
size: NA
J: TRBJ2-6
DNA: TGTGCCAGCGGTAGCATGAGCTCTGGGGCCAACGTCCTGACTTTC
CDR3: CASGSMSSGANVLTF

D: NA
V: TRBV5-1
size: NA
J: TRBJ2-5
DNA: TGCGCCACCTCACTAGCAGGGGAGGGGACCCAGTACTTC
CDR3: CATSLAGEGTQYF

D: TRBD1
V: TRBV15
size: NA
J: TRBJ1-2
DNA: TGTGCCACCACCATGACAGGGATACTCGGCCACTATGGCTACACCTTC
CDR3: CATTMTGILGHYGYTF

D: NA
V: TRBV20-1
size: NA
J: TRBJ2-5
DNA: TGCAGTGCTAGCCCCGCTTTGGAGACCCAGTACTTC
CDR3: CSASPALETQYF

D: TRBD2
V: TRBV12-3/TRBV12-4
size: NA
J: TRBJ2-1
DNA: TGTGCCAGCAGTCTAGCGGGTGGCAATGAGCAGTTCTTC
CDR3: CASSLAGGNEQFF

D: TRBD2
V: TRBV5-4
size: NA
J: TRBJ2-3
DNA: TGTGCCAGCAGCGGTGGGGGACTAGCGGCCACAGATACGCAGTATTTT
CDR3: CASSGGGLAATDTQYF

D: TRBD1
V: TRBV5-6
size: NA
J: TRBJ1-1
DNA: TGTGCCAGCAGCGGGACAGGGAGGACTGAAGCTTTCTTT
CDR3: CASSGTGRTEAFF

D: NA
V: TRBV6-6
size: NA
J: TRBJ2-7
DNA: TGTGCCAGCAGTTACGGCCAGTCTGAGCAGTACTTC
CDR3: CASSYGQSEQYF